This TCR beta chain derives from a study of T cell responses to AZD1222 COVID-19 vaccine. The study, taken as a whole, reports: AZD1222 recipients seropositive at baseline numbered only 5 to 7.

Remarks on this clone: Its cognate antigen is unknown.

TCRdb's copy holds only in-frame clones and misses some; the assay was immunoSEQ multiplex PCR. The sample holds 70,000 to 75,000 clones; 70% to 90% are singletons and the top ten take 1.3%. The sequenced sample was peripheral blood, obtained 28 days after the second AZD1222 dose. The sequence was collected from an adult who received the AZD1222 COVID-19 vaccine.

The CDR3, as DNA: TGTGCCAGCAGTTCGCGGAATAAACGGGGCTACACCTTC. Its protein is CASSSRNKRGYTF. The chain is built from TRBV27 and TRBJ1-2; D unresolved. Trimming cost V 4 bases and J 8 bases, with 14 bases left between them. Per germline, CDR1 MNHEY and CDR2 SMNVEV (reference sequence). This CDR3 region has 13 residues.